These 25 T cell receptor beta chains were all obtained from the same sample, sequenced in a study of blood T cell repertoires in COVID-19. Clones were sequenced by immunoSEQ multiplex PCR, and TCRdb holds only the in-frame ones, with some missing. The table includes roughly 140,000 clones, approximately 85% detected once. Sequencing used peripheral blood. These receptors all come from a man aged 50-60 years with acute or convalescent COVID-19.

This chain uses TRBV18 with TRBJ2-3; TRBD2 aligns across 11 bases. The CDR3 spans 17 residues. Germline V gives CDR1 KGHSH, CDR2 LQKENI. The V segment lost 8 bases and the J segment 1 base; nucleotides outside the gene matches: 11. CDR3 loop: CASLRASGRPGTDTQYF. The CDR3 DNA sequence: TGTGCCAGCCTACGGGCTAGCGGGAGGCCCGGCACAGATACGCAGTATTTT.

This chain links TRBV3-1 (or the pseudogene TRBV3-2) with TRBJ1-2, with D hard to call. The CDR3 spans 16 residues. Germline-derived CDR1 and CDR2 are LGHDT and YNNKEL (reference sequence). Trimming pared 0 bases from V and 3 bases from J, leaving 14 bases between. The CDR3 coding sequence is TGTGCCAGCAGCCAAGATGCCGCAGGTTACGACTATGGCTACACCTTC. This gives the protein CASSQDAAGYDYGYTF.

The chain links TRBV6-5 to TRBJ1-2; possibly TRBD1 for D (6 bases). The CDR3 is 15 residues long. V lost 5 bases to trimming and J lost 0 bases, with 13 bases between them. Germline values: CDR1 MNHEY, CDR2 SVGAGI. CDR3 protein: CASSNGQLTNYGYTF. CDR3 bases: TGTGCCAGCAGTAACGGACAGCTGACTAACTATGGCTACACCTTC.

The chain is built from TRBV9 and TRBJ2-5; 7 bases fit TRBD2. The V segment lost 4 bases and the J segment 2 bases; nucleotides outside the gene matches: 11. The CDR3 length is 16 residues. Per the germline V gene, CDR1 is SGDLS and CDR2 is YYNGEE. Here the CDR3 DNA reads TGTGCCAGCAGCCCCGGTCGGCTAGCGGTTCAAGAGACCCAGTACTTC. It yields the protein CASSPGRLAVQETQYF.

The chain joins TRBV9 to TRBJ2-7; TRBD2 aligns across 8 bases. V was clipped by 2 bases and J by 0 bases; unmatched bases: 4. The CDR3 has 15 amino acids. The V gene's germline CDR1 is SGDLS and CDR2 YYNGEE. CDR3 in DNA: TGTGCCAGCAGCGTCTCTAGCGGGTCCTCCTACGAGCAGTACTTC. This codes for CASSVSSGSSYEQYF.

The chain combines TRBV4-1 with TRBJ2-7; D may be TRBD2 (5 bases). Trimming took off 3 bases at V and 2 bases at J, with 11 bases between the two ends. The CDR3 contains 14 residues. CDR1 and CDR2 from the germline V gene are MGHRA and YSYEKL. The CDR3 coding sequence is TGCGCCAGCAGCCAGTATGACGGGACCTACGAGCAGTACTTC. This sequence encodes CASSQYDGTYEQYF.

A single count supports this clone. This chain links TRBV2 with TRBJ1-2; tentatively, D is TRBD1 (5 bases). Germline V gene lookup returns CDR1 SNHLY and CDR2 FYNNEI. Trimming stripped 8 bases from V and 5 bases from J, with 15 bases between. This CDR3 region has 13 residues. The CDR3 reads CASAQQVRYGYTF. The CDR3 DNA is TGTGCCAGCGCCCAACAGGTTAGATATGGCTACACCTTC.

This chain uses TRBV7-8 with TRBJ1-5; D is unresolved. Looked up from germline, CDR1 is SGHVS and CDR2 is FQNEAQ. The ends were cut back, 5 bases at V and 4 bases at J, with 6 bases in the middle. CDR3 length equals 12 residues. CDR3: CASSPRNQPQHF. The CDR3 DNA reads as TGTGCCAGCAGCCCGAGGAATCAGCCCCAGCATTTT.

The chain is built from TRBV3-1 (or the pseudogene TRBV3-2) and TRBJ2-7, with TRBD2 identical over 13 bases. Germline assignment: CDR1 LGHDT and CDR2 YNNKEL (reference sequence). The CDR3 runs 16 residues. With 2 bases clipped from V and 6 bases from J, the junction kept 7 bases outside the gene matches. DNA for the CDR3: TGTGCCAGCAGCCAACCAAGGACTAGCGGGAGACTCGAGCAGTACTTC. Translated: CASSQPRTSGRLEQYF.

The chain couples TRBV9 to TRBJ2-2, with TRBD2 matching 15 bases. V was pared by 0 bases and J by 7 bases, with 7 bases of the junction left unmatched. Germline CDR1 reads SGDLS; CDR2 reads YYNGEE. The CDR3 is made up of 18 amino acids. CDR3 bases: TGTGCCAGCAGCGTAGGCCCGGGACTAGCGGGAGGTGGCGGGGAGCTGTTTTTT. This encodes CASSVGPGLAGGGGELFF.

The gene calls are TRBV4-1 and TRBJ2-1; possibly TRBD1 for D (6 bases). The CDR3 is 14 residues long. V lost 1 base to trimming and J lost 9 bases, with 13 bases between them. Germline V gene sequence: CDR1 MGHRA, CDR2 YSYEKL. The CDR3 DNA reads as TGCGCCAGCAGCCAAGTACAGGGTACCCGTGAGCAGTTCTTC. Its translation: CASSQVQGTREQFF.

This sequence joins TRBV7-6 and TRBJ2-2; 8 bases fit TRBD1. CDR1 SGHVS and CDR2 FNYEAQ come from the germline V gene. Trimming cost V 5 bases and J 7 bases; bases outside gene matches: 12. The CDR3 sequence is 16 residues long. In nucleotides, the CDR3 is TGTGCCAGCAGCCCTACCCTGGACAGGGCGGGCGGGGAGCTGTTTTTT. Amino acids: CASSPTLDRAGGELFF.

This chain links TRBV2 with TRBJ1-1; tentatively, D is TRBD1 (6 bases). The germline V gene has CDR1 SNHLY and CDR2 FYNNEI. This CDR3 region has 10 residues. V lost 8 bases and J lost 7, with 8 bases in between. In DNA, the CDR3 is TGTGCCAGCGGGACATTTGAAGCTTTCTTT. Residues: CASGTFEAFF.

This chain joins TRBV20-1 and TRBJ1-5, with a possible D match to TRBD1 (5 bases). Trimming removed 3 bases at V and 0 bases at J, with 9 bases between. Germline V gives CDR1 DFQATT, CDR2 SNEGSKA (reference sequence). CDR3 size: 14 residues. Here the CDR3 DNA reads TGCAGTGCTAGTGGACAACCTAGCAATCAGCCCCAGCATTTT. Protein product: CSASGQPSNQPQHF.

The chain joins TRBV11-1 to TRBJ2-1, with TRBD2 matching over 7 bases. The germline V gene has CDR1 SGHAT and CDR2 FQDESV (reference sequence). This CDR3 region has 16 residues. The V and J ends lost 6 bases and 5 bases, in that order; junction bases with no gene match: 13. The CDR3 spells CASRGLGGAGDNEQFF. Written as DNA, the CDR3 is TGTGCCAGCAGAGGTCTGGGAGGGGCCGGAGACAATGAGCAGTTCTTC.

This chain connects TRBV11-2 to TRBJ2-2, with D tentatively TRBD1 (6 bases). The CDR3 length is 14 residues. Germline V gives CDR1 SGHAT, CDR2 FQNNGV. Trimming removed 4 bases from V and 2 bases from J, with 8 bases in between. The CDR3 nucleotides are TGTGCCAGCAGCTGGGGACAAAACACCGGGGAGCTGTTTTTT. It encodes CASSWGQNTGELFF. The variable domain in full, completed from reference TRBV11-2 and TRBJ2-2, reads EAGVAQSPRYKIIEKRQSVAFWCNPISGHATLYWYQQILGQGPKLLIQFQNNGVVDDSQLPKDRFSAERLKGVDSTLKIQPAKLEDSAVYLCASSWGQNTGELFFGEGSRLTVL.

The V call is TRBV9, the J call TRBJ2-1, with 8 bases fitting TRBD1. The CDR3 covers 17 residues. V lost 5 bases and J lost 12; bases outside the gene matches: 22. Germline lookup yields CDR1 SGDLS and CDR2 YYNGEE. The CDR3 DNA reads as TGTGCCAGCAGTCCTGCGTCCGCCGGGACAGGTCCGACAGGGCAGTTCTTC. Its protein is CASSPASAGTGPTGQFF.

The rearrangement joins TRBV7-9 to TRBJ2-3; 8 bases line up with TRBD1. There are 12 residues in the CDR3. V lost 5 bases and J lost 8; bases outside the gene matches: 3. Germline lookup yields CDR1 SEHNR and CDR2 FQNEAQ (reference sequence). CDR3 region: CASSPGQGTQYF. CDR3 bases: TGTGCCAGCAGCCCCGGACAGGGTACGCAGTATTTT.

The chain combines TRBV7-3 with TRBJ1-2; 8 nucleotides agree with TRBD1. Germline assignment: CDR1 SGHTA and CDR2 FQGTGA. CDR3 size: 14 residues. Losses at the gene ends were 5 bases for V and 7 bases for J; bases not matched to a gene: 9. The CDR3 sequence: CASSPRGQEAGYTF. In DNA, the CDR3 is TGTGCCAGCAGCCCGAGGGGACAGGAAGCTGGCTACACCTTC. Looking up the rest from reference TRBV7-3 and TRBJ1-2 gives the full variable domain: GAGVSQTPSNKVTEKGKYVELRCDPISGHTALYWYRQSLGQGPEFLIYFQGTGAADDSGLPNDRFFAVRPEGSVSTLKIQRTERGDSAVYLCASSPRGQEAGYTFGSGTRLTVV.

The chain employs TRBV12-3 or TRBV12-4 and TRBJ2-7, with 13 bases lining up with TRBD2. The ends lost 6 bases at V and 8 bases at J; junction bases unmatched: 4. The CDR3 has 13 residues. CDR3 sequence (DNA): TGTGCCAGCAGCGGACTAGCGGGAGTTCAGCAGTACTTC. Translated, it gives CASSGLAGVQQYF.

This clone was counted a few times. The chain recombines TRBV2 with TRBJ2-3, with 8 positions matching TRBD2. From germline, CDR1 is SNHLY and CDR2 FYNNEI. Unmatched junction bases numbered 11, after V lost 7 bases and J lost 5 bases. The CDR3 extends over 15 amino acids. Here the CDR3 DNA reads TGTGCCAGCATCCGGGGGGGCGGGGGAATAGATACGCAGTATTTT. Encoded protein: CASIRGGGGIDTQYF. Full variable domain (missing parts from reference TRBV2 and TRBJ2-3): EPEVTQTPSHQVTQMGQEVILRCVPISNHLYFYWYRQILGQKVEFLVSFYNNEISEKSEIFDDQFSVERPDGSNFTLKIRSTKLEDSAMYFCASIRGGGGIDTQYFGPGTRLTVL.

This chain joins TRBV5-1 and TRBJ1-2; tentatively, D is TRBD1 (5 bases). Trimming cost V 3 bases and J 4 bases, with 13 bases left between them. Germline V CDR1 and CDR2: SGHRS, YFSETQ. This CDR3 spans 14 amino acids. The CDR3 sequence: CASSSSTDSYGYTF. The CDR3 DNA sequence: TGCGCCAGCAGCTCGTCGACAGACTCCTATGGCTACACCTTC.

The chain couples TRBV27 to TRBJ2-2; a possible D gene is TRBD2 (6 bases). The CDR3 extends over 13 amino acids. The germline CDR1 and CDR2 sequences are MNHEY and SMNVEV (reference sequence). V lost 7 bases and J lost 6, with 12 bases in between. This CDR3 is CASTWTGAGELFF. CDR3 DNA: TGTGCCAGCACCTGGACGGGGGCCGGGGAGCTGTTTTTT.

This rearrangement joins TRBV9 to TRBJ2-6; weak D call: TRBD2 (5 bases). Germline CDR1 and CDR2: SGDLS and YYNGEE. The CDR3 length is 20 residues. V lost 0 bases, J lost 0 bases, and 19 bases lay in between. The CDR3: CASSVDHRASTDSGANVLTF. The CDR3 region has the DNA TGTGCCAGCAGCGTAGACCACCGGGCTAGCACCGACTCTGGGGCCAACGTCCTGACTTTC. Variable domain in full (rest from reference TRBV9 and TRBJ2-6): DSGVTQTPKHLITATGQRVTLRCSPRSGDLSVYWYQQSLDQGLQFLIQYYNGEERAKGNILERFSAQQFPDLHSELNLSSLELGDSALYFCASSVDHRASTDSGANVLTFGAGSRLTVL.

V is TRBV4-1 and J is TRBJ1-5; 9 positions agree with TRBD1. CDR3 length: 17 amino acids. V lost 1 base to trimming and J lost 8 bases; unmatched junction nucleotides: 12. Germline loops: CDR1 MGHRA, CDR2 YSYEKL. DNA of the CDR3: TGCGCCAGCAGCCAAGTGTCTTCTCTAGGACAGGGGAAGCCCCAGCATTTT. Translation: CASSQVSSLGQGKPQHF.